This T cell receptor beta chain emerged from a study of blood T cell repertoires in COVID-19. Study summary: T cells, B-cell-depleted T cells, or PBMCs supplied cDNA or gDNA.

Per the original data handling: Reference gene primer amplification gave estimated nucleated cell counts. TCRdb's copy holds only in-frame clones and misses some; the assay was immunoSEQ multiplex PCR. That table supplies the V and J calls and clone size; D and trimming were determined from the DNA. The data contain roughly 330,000 clones, around 87% of them seen just once; the ten biggest clones take up approximately 5%. Participant ages covered about 18 to 89 years across about two dozen US areas. The TCR was taken from a woman in her thirties who had recovered from COVID-19. The material sequenced was PBMCs or T cells enriched from blood (not recorded which).

DNA for the CDR3: TGTGCCAGCAGTCACAGGGGGCGTAACACTGAAGCTTTCTTT. It translates to CASSHRGRNTEAFF. The chain combines TRBV27 with TRBJ1-1; 9 nucleotides line up with TRBD1. CDR1 MNHEY and CDR2 SMNVEV come from the germline V gene (reference sequence). J lost 2 bases, V lost 5 bases, and 3 bases had no gene match. This CDR3 region has 14 residues.